These 19 T cell receptor beta chains share one sample of origin, sequenced in a study of OX40 agonist ivuxolimab in advanced cancers. Assay: immunoSEQ multiplex PCR; the TCRdb copy retains only in-frame clones and omits some. In the table there are 65,000 to 70,000 clones, 75% to 85% of which are singletons. The specimen was CD4+ or CD8+ T cells sorted from blood, collected in a trial of the OX40 agonist ivuxolimab. The receptor source for this set is an adult with an advanced solid tumor such as melanoma, head and neck, liver or kidney cancer.

The rearrangement links TRBV6-5 to TRBJ2-5, with 9 positions matching TRBD1. The CDR3 totals 15 residues. Germline trimming cut 6 bases from V and 1 base from J; bases unmatched to any gene: 6. CDR1 is MNHEY and CDR2 is SVGAGI in the germline V gene. The CDR3 sequence: CASRTGGVGQETQYF. CDR3 nucleotides: TGTGCCAGCAGGACAGGGGGGGTTGGCCAAGAGACCCAGTACTTC.

This chain links TRBV2 with TRBJ2-2; maybe TRBD2 (5 bases). V was trimmed by 7 bases and J by 6 bases, leaving 12 bases between them. Germline loops: CDR1 SNHLY, CDR2 FYNNEI. The CDR3 length is 13 residues. CDR3 in DNA: TGTGCCAGCATACTAGAGAGAGCCGGGGAGCTGTTTTTT. Its protein is CASILERAGELFF.

This chain uses TRBV6-5 with TRBJ2-7; TRBD2 agrees at 10 bases. The ends lost 3 bases at V and 4 bases at J; junction bases unmatched: 9. This CDR3 has 16 amino acids. CDR1 is MNHEY and CDR2 is SVGAGI in the germline V gene. Written as DNA, the CDR3 is TGTGCCAGCAGTTATTATCCGACTAGCGGGCATTACGAGCAGTACTTC. Amino acid sequence: CASSYYPTSGHYEQYF.

Here the CDR3 reads CATSGPRAETQYF. In DNA form, the CDR3 reads TGTGCCACCAGCGGCCCGAGGGCCGAGACCCAGTACTTC. The genes are TRBV15 and TRBJ2-5; the D gene is possibly TRBD2 (5 bases). V lost 5 bases, J lost 5 bases, and 12 bases lay in between. The germline V gene has CDR1 LNHNV and CDR2 YYDKDF (reference sequence). The CDR3 spans 13 residues.

The chain combines TRBV18 with TRBJ2-5; D is unresolved. The germline V gene encodes CDR1 KGHSH and CDR2 LQKENI. CDR3 length equals 15 residues. The V gene lost 1 base and the J gene lost 4 bases, with 13 bases spanning the gap. In DNA, the CDR3 is TGTGCCAGCTCACCACGGCAGCCCTGGGGAGAGACCCAGTACTTC. It yields the protein CASSPRQPWGETQYF.

The rearrangement links TRBV29-1 to TRBJ2-1; 7 bases fit TRBD1. Germline CDR1 reads SQVTM; CDR2 reads ANQGSEA. V lost 6 bases and J lost 2; bases outside the gene matches: 4. The CDR3 totals 13 residues. The CDR3 reads CSVTGQAYNEQFF. In nucleotides, the CDR3 is TGCAGCGTAACAGGACAGGCCTACAATGAGCAGTTCTTC.

The chain carries TRBV7-2 and TRBJ2-2, with D possibly matching TRBD1 (7 bases). Germline V lookup: CDR1 SGHTA, CDR2 FQGNSA. V was trimmed by 5 bases and J by 4 bases, leaving 20 bases between them. The CDR3 sequence is 17 residues long. The CDR3 nucleotides are TGTGCCAGCAGCCAGACTAGACAGGGAGGTTTCACCGGGGAGCTGTTTTTT. This encodes CASSQTRQGGFTGELFF.

This clone turned up a few times. The chain uses TRBV19 and TRBJ1-5, with D tentatively TRBD1 (6 bases). Trimming took off 9 bases at V and 3 bases at J, with 18 bases between the two ends. The germline V gene has CDR1 LNHDA and CDR2 SQIVND (reference sequence). CDR3 length: 15 amino acids. The CDR3 region has the DNA TGTGCCAGCACAGGGATTATGTATACCAATCAGCCCCAGCATTTT. Its translation: CASTGIMYTNQPQHF.

The chain uses TRBV6-5 and TRBJ1-4; possible D gene TRBD1, 5 bases. This CDR3 contains 13 residues. Germline CDR1 reads MNHEY; CDR2 reads SVGAGI. V was clipped by 7 bases and J by 7 bases, with 13 bases between them. CDR3 sequence reads: CASMKGTGEKLFF. For the CDR3, the DNA is TGTGCCAGCATGAAGGGGACGGGTGAAAAACTGTTTTTT.

This chain joins TRBV7-2 and TRBJ2-1; 7 bases fit TRBD1. V gave up 1 base and J gave up 4 bases; unmatched junction bases: 13. The CDR3 extends over 18 amino acids. Germline V lookup: CDR1 SGHTA, CDR2 FQGNSA. This chain's CDR3 is CASSLDRWTGLKYNEQFF. The CDR3 DNA reads as TGTGCCAGCAGCTTAGATCGATGGACAGGTTTAAAATACAATGAGCAGTTCTTC.

The chain is built from TRBV6-6 and TRBJ1-2; D unclear. Deletions cut 2 bases from V and 4 bases from J, with 5 bases between. The CDR3 length is 12 residues. The germline CDR1 and CDR2 sequences are MNHNY and SVGAGI (reference sequence). The CDR3 region has the DNA TGTGCCAGCAGTTACAATGGCTATGGCTACACCTTC. The encoded protein is CASSYNGYGYTF.

The gene calls are TRBV19 and TRBJ1-4, with 9 bases that match TRBD1. The CDR3 extends over 15 amino acids. CDR1 and CDR2 from the germline V gene are LNHDA and SQIVND (reference sequence). Unmatched junction bases numbered 7, after V lost 6 bases and J lost 5 bases. The DNA for the CDR3 is TGTGCCAGTAGCAGTCCCGGGACAGGGAATGAAAAACTGTTTTTT. Its translation: CASSSPGTGNEKLFF.

The chain recombines TRBV5-6 with TRBJ1-2; 10 bases line up with TRBD1. CDR1 is SGHDT, CDR2 YYEEEE, per germline. The CDR3 loop spans 15 amino acids. The ends lost 2 bases at V and 7 bases at J; junction bases unmatched: 8. CDR3 DNA: TGTGCCAGCAGCTTTGGACAGGGGGAATTTGTTGGCTACACCTTC. It yields the protein CASSFGQGEFVGYTF.

The gene calls are TRBV5-4 and TRBJ1-3; D is perhaps TRBD1 (5 bases). Germline V CDR1 and CDR2: SGHNT, YYREEE (reference sequence). CDR3 length: 14 amino acids. V was shortened by 0 bases and J by 9 bases, with 13 bases between the two germline ends. The CDR3 DNA reads TGTGCCAGCAGCTTGGACAGGTCTGGCAGCACCATATATTTT. Translated, it gives CASSLDRSGSTIYF.

V and J are TRBV7-8 and TRBJ2-7; 8 bases are shared with TRBD1. Trimming cost V 2 bases and J 6 bases; bases outside gene matches: 9. This CDR3 region has 15 residues. Looked up from germline, CDR1 is SGHVS and CDR2 is FQNEAQ. CDR3 in DNA: TGTGCCAGCAGCTTAAGTAGAACAGGGGGTATCGAGCAGTACGTC. Amino acids: CASSLSRTGGIEQYV.

The CDR3 DNA is TGCGCCAGCAGCATAGGGCCTGGTTGGGATACGCAGTATTTT. Its protein product is CASSIGPGWDTQYF. V is TRBV5-1 and J is TRBJ2-3; no firm D call. Trimming removed 4 bases from V and 6 bases from J, with 15 bases in between. Germline V gene lookup returns CDR1 SGHRS and CDR2 YFSETQ. The CDR3 totals 14 residues.

Here the CDR3 reads CASSDSSRPNTEAFF. For the CDR3, the DNA is TGTGCCAGCAGTGACTCGAGTCGACCGAACACTGAAGCTTTCTTT. The V and J genes are TRBV6-4 and TRBJ1-1, with D unresolved. From germline, CDR1 is MRHNA and CDR2 SNTAGT. Deletions cut 0 bases from V and 1 base from J, with 9 bases between. The CDR3 is 15 residues long.

V is TRBV6-1 and J is TRBJ1-4, with TRBD1 matching over 8 bases. V shed 3 bases and J 8 bases; nucleotides not matched to a gene: 8. The CDR3 is made up of 15 amino acids. Germline CDR1 reads MNHNS; CDR2 reads SASEGT. In DNA, the CDR3 is TGTGCCAGCAGTGACCTCAGGGGGCTTGGAGAAAAACTGTTTTTT. Translated: CASSDLRGLGEKLFF.

The rearrangement joins TRBV10-3 to TRBJ2-1, with D possibly being TRBD1 or TRBD2 (5 bases each). Germline loops: CDR1 ENHRY, CDR2 SYGVKD. This CDR3 is built from 14 residues. V lost 4 bases to trimming and J lost 5 bases, with 12 bases between them. DNA for the CDR3: TGTGCCATCAGTGCCGGGACGGTTGACAATGAGCAGTTCTTC. Its translation: CAISAGTVDNEQFF.